The TCR beta chain described here comes from a study of patients and donors after allogeneic stem cell transplantation. Per the germline V gene, CDR1 is SGHRS and CDR2 is YFSETQ. This CDR3 spans 14 amino acids. V dropped 4 bases and J dropped 1 base, with 8 bases sitting between them. Each CDR3 protein is one row after TCRdb ran MiXCR on the RT-PCR reads. The sample has about a million distinct CDR3 sequences; 15% to 20% are singletons. This clonotype was counted many times. The TCR originated in a human donor who was either an allogeneic HSCT recipient or a stem cell or donor lymphocyte infusion donor (not recorded which). It is not recorded whose cells these are; they may come from a transplant donor. The chain joins TRBV5-1 to TRBJ2-2; D not certain. The sequenced sample consisted of blood, either unsorted or a sorted T cell fraction (not recorded which). The CDR3 sequence is CASSRRVNTGELFF. The CDR3 DNA follows: TGCGCCAGCAGCCGGAGAGTGAACACCGGGGAGCTGTTTTTT.